Here is one T cell receptor beta chain with its context. Its antigen remains unidentified. This record comes from a study of cytomegalovirus exposure and HLA in healthy donors. General study findings and limits: Reported performance of the classifier showed diagnosis of cytomegalovirus status with high specificity and sensitivity.

The length of the CDR3 is 13 residues. V lost 8 bases, J lost 5 bases, and 7 bases stayed unmatched. Germline CDR1 reads MDHEN; CDR2 reads SYDVKM. PCR employed 60 Vbeta and 13 Jbeta primers. Using immunoSEQ multiplex PCR, the repertoire was profiled, and TCRdb retains in-frame clones only, with some absent. The sample shows approximately 190,000 clones, approximately 85% of them seen only once. This receptor was identified in a young woman in good health and CMV-seronegative. Sequenced material: PBMCs. The J gene is TRBJ2-3, the V gene TRBV28; 7 positions agree with TRBD2. Written as DNA, the CDR3 is TGTGCCAGCGGGCGGGAGCCCGGAGATACGCAGTATTTT. It translates to CASGREPGDTQYF.